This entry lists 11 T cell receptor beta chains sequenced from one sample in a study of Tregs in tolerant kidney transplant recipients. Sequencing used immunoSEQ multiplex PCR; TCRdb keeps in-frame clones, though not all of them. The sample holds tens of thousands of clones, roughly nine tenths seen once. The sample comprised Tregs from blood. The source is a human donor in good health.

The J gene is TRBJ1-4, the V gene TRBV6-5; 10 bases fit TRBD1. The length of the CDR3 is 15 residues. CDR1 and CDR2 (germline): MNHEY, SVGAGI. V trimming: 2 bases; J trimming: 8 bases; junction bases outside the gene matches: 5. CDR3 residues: CASSYGQGVYEKLFF. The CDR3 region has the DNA TGTGCCAGCAGTTACGGACAGGGGGTATACGAAAAACTGTTTTTT.

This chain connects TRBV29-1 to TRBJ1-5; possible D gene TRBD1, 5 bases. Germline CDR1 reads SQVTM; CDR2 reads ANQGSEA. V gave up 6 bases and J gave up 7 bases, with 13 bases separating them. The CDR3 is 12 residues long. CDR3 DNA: TGCAGCGTCGGGGACCCCTCCCAGCCCCAGCATTTT. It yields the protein CSVGDPSQPQHF.

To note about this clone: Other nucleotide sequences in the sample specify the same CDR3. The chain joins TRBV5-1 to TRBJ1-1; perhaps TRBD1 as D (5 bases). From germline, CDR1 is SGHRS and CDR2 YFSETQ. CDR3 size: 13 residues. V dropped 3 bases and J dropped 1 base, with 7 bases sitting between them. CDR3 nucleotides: TGCGCCAGCAGCTCAACAGGGAACACTGAAGCTTTCTTT. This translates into CASSSTGNTEAFF. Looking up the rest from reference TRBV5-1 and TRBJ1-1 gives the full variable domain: KAGVTQTPRYLIKTRGQQVTLSCSPISGHRSVSWYQQTPGQGLQFLFEYFSETQRNKGNFPGRFSGRQFSNSRSEMNVSTLELGDSALYLCASSSTGNTEAFFGQGTRLTVV.

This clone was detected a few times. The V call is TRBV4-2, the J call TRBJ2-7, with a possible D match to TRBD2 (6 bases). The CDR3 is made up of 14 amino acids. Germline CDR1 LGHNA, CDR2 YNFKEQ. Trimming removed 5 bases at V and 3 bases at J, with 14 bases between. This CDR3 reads CASSGGLLNYEQYF. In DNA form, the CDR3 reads TGTGCCAGCAGCGGGGGACTGCTGAACTACGAGCAGTACTTC.

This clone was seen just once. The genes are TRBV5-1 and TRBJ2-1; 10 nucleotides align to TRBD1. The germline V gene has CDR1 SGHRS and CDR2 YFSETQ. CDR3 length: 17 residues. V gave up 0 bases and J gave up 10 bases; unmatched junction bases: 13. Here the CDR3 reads CASSLGPSGQGSGEQFF. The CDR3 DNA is TGCGCCAGCAGCTTGGGCCCCTCGGGACAGGGGTCTGGCGAGCAGTTCTTC.

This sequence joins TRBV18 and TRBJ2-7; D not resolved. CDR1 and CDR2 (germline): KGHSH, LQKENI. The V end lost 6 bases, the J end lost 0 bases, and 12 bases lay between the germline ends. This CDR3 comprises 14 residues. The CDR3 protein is CASSGPKSSYEQYF. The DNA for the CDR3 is TGTGCCAGCTCCGGACCAAAGTCCTCCTACGAGCAGTACTTC.

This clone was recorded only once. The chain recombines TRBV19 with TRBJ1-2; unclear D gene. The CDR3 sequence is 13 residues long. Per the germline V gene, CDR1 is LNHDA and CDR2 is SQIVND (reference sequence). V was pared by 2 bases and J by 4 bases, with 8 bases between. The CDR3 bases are TGTGCCAGTAGTATACCAGCGCGCTATGGCTACACCTTC. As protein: CASSIPARYGYTF.

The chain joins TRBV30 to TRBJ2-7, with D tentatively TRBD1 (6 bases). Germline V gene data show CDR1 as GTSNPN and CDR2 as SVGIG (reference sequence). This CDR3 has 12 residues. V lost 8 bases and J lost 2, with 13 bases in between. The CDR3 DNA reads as TGTGCCCGTGGCAGGGGCACCTACGAGCAGTACTTC. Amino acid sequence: CARGRGTYEQYF.

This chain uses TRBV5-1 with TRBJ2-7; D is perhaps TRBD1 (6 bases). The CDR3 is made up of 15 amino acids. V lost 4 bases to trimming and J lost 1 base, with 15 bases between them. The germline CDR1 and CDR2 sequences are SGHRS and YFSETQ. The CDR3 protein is CASSLQGPRSYEQYF. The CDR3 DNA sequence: TGCGCCAGCAGCCTTCAGGGGCCTAGATCCTACGAGCAGTACTTC.

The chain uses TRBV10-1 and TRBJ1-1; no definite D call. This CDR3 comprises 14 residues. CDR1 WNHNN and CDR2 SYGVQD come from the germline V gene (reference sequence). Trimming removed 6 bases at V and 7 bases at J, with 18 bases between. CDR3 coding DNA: TGCGCCAGCAGAGGACCTCGGGCTATAGATGAAGCTTTCTTT. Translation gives CASRGPRAIDEAFF.

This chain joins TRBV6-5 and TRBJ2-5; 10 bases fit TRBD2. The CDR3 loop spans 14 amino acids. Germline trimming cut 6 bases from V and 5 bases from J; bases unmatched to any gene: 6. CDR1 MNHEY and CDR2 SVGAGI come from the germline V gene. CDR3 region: CASSLSGLAETQYF. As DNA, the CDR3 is TGTGCCAGCAGCCTATCGGGACTAGCGGAGACCCAGTACTTC.